Shown below are 10 T cell receptor beta chains from a single sample sequenced in a study of T cell responses to AZD1222 COVID-19 vaccine (dated by TCRdb to the early 2020s). The method behind the library was the immunoSEQ multiplex PCR assay. Drawn from immuneACCESS, this table holds only the in-frame rearrangements with V and J called that TCRdb kept. Clones are partly lost; checked studies trace under half to an unresolved V gene and leave the rest unexplained. The sample table records some 80,000 clones; more than 70% of these occur just once. 9% to 10% of the sample is held by the ten biggest clonotypes. What this sample's time point label stands for: about 28 days (+/-7) after the second vaccine dose. Sample treatment or condition, as interpreted from the label and publication: meningococcal conjugate vaccine given as trial control. This specimen consisted of peripheral blood, obtained 28 days after the second dose of the MenACWY control vaccine. The receptor set was obtained from an adult who received the MenACWY meningococcal vaccine as a control.

V usage is TRBV6-2 or TRBV6-3 and J usage is TRBJ2-7; 9 positions match TRBD1. From germline, CDR1 is MNHEY and CDR2 SVGEGT. This CDR3 has 11 residues. J lost 10 bases, V lost 4 bases, and 2 bases had no gene match. The CDR3: CASSWDREQYF. Here the CDR3 DNA reads TGTGCCAGCAGTTGGGACAGGGAACAGTACTTC.

The chain links TRBV3-1 (or the pseudogene TRBV3-2) to TRBJ1-4; TRBD1 might be the D (5 bases). V was cut by 1 base and J by 10 bases, with 16 bases left in between. The germline gives CDR1 LGHDT, CDR2 YNNKEL (reference sequence). The CDR3 is made up of 15 amino acids. CDR3 residues: CASSQVSGGRGKLFF. CDR3 in DNA: TGTGCCAGCAGCCAAGTCTCCGGGGGGAGGGGAAAACTGTTTTTT.

The rearrangement uses TRBV6-5 and TRBJ2-1; 11 bases fit TRBD1. The V segment lost 6 bases and the J segment 7 bases; nucleotides outside the gene matches: 5. Germline V CDR1 and CDR2: MNHEY, SVGAGI. CDR3 length: 14 amino acids. The CDR3 region is CASRRGQGANEQFF. CDR3 sequence (DNA): TGTGCCAGCAGAAGAGGACAGGGGGCGAATGAGCAGTTCTTC.

The CDR3, as DNA: TGTGCCAGTAGTAGTCGTCAGGGCCTGGATACGCAGTATTTT. Translating gives CASSSRQGLDTQYF. V is TRBV19 and J is TRBJ2-3, with D maybe TRBD1 (5 bases). CDR1 is LNHDA, CDR2 SQIVND, per germline (reference sequence). The CDR3 extends over 14 amino acids. Trimming took off 4 bases at V and 6 bases at J, with 14 bases between the two ends.

V is TRBV2 and J is TRBJ1-1; 11 positions agree with TRBD1. The CDR3 contains 15 residues. The V gene end was trimmed by 1 base and the J gene end by 6 bases; junction bases not matched to a gene: 4. Germline V lookup: CDR1 SNHLY, CDR2 FYNNEI. This chain's CDR3 is CASSEGTGGDAEAFF. CDR3 nucleotide sequence: TGTGCCAGCAGTGAAGGGACAGGGGGCGACGCTGAAGCTTTCTTT.

The chain carries TRBV6-5 and TRBJ1-2; the match to TRBD1 covers 7 bases. The germline V gene has CDR1 MNHEY and CDR2 SVGAGI. CDR3 length: 15 residues. V lost 7 bases and J lost 3; bases outside the gene matches: 11. CDR3 sequence (DNA): TGTGCCAGCACCAGAAATACAGGGGCGGACTATGGCTACACCTTC. Translated, it gives CASTRNTGADYGYTF.

The chain carries TRBV5-1 and TRBJ1-1, with D hard to call. The V gene's germline CDR1 is SGHRS and CDR2 YFSETQ. The V end was cut by 1 base, the J end by 2 bases, with 12 bases between. The CDR3 covers 15 residues. This CDR3 reads CASSLFVGQNTEAFF. DNA of the CDR3: TGCGCCAGCAGCTTGTTTGTGGGTCAAAACACTGAAGCTTTCTTT.

CDR3 region: CASLRGGRGYTF. CDR3 nucleotide sequence: TGTGCCAGCCTGCGTGGGGGCAGGGGCTACACCTTC. The chain employs TRBV28 and TRBJ1-2; tentatively, D is TRBD1 (6 bases). The CDR3 totals 12 residues. Germline V lookup: CDR1 MDHEN, CDR2 SYDVKM. Trimming stripped 8 bases from V and 8 bases from J, with 15 bases between.

The V and J genes are TRBV2 and TRBJ1-2; TRBD1 might be the D (5 bases). Germline V gives CDR1 SNHLY, CDR2 FYNNEI. The V and J ends lost 6 bases and 3 bases respectively, with 14 bases between them. The CDR3 is made up of 14 amino acids. This chain's CDR3 is CASSLQTEYYGYTF. The CDR3 DNA reads as TGTGCCAGCAGCTTACAGACAGAATACTATGGCTACACCTTC.

The chain is built from TRBV4-3 and TRBJ2-1; D is perhaps TRBD1 or TRBD2 (5 bases each). The CDR3 totals 16 residues. Trimming stripped 0 bases from V and 2 bases from J, with 11 bases between. Germline V gene data show CDR1 as LGHNA and CDR2 as YSLEER. For the CDR3, the DNA is TGCGCCAGCAGCCAAGATCAGTTGGGGGCCTACAATGAGCAGTTCTTC. It specifies CASSQDQLGAYNEQFF.